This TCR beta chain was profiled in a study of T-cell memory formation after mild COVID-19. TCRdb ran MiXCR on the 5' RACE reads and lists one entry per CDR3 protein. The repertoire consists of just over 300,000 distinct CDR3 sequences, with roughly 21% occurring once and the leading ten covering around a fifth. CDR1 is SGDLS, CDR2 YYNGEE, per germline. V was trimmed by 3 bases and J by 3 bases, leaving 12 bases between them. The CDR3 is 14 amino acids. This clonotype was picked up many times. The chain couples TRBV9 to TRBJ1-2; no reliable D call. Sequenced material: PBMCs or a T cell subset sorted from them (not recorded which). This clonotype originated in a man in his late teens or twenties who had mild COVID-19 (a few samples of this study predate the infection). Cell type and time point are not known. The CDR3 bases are TGTGCCAGCAGCGCATCTACATCTGACTATGGCTACACCTTC. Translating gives CASSASTSDYGYTF. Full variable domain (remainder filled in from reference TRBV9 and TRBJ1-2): DSGVTQTPKHLITATGQRVTLRCSPRSGDLSVYWYQQSLDQGLQFLIQYYNGEERAKGNILERFSAQQFPDLHSELNLSSLELGDSALYFCASSASTSDYGYTFGSGTRLTVV.